The source of this TCR beta chain is a study of post-analysis software for immune sequencing data (dated by TCRdb to the mid-2010s). Describing the broader study: Disease courses on record covered relapsing-remitting, secondary progressive and progressive-relapsing multiple sclerosis, though some patients had no subtype annotation. The multiple sclerosis patient repertoires were compared with under 13 previously published healthy control repertoires from donors aged 6 to 25 years. A subset of samples was prepared in parallel using single-end sample barcoding, then pooled and co-amplified after Illumina adapter ligation.

This clonotype was observed a few times. Its binding antigen is unknown. The record has no base qualities; no much larger clone is one base away. V ends up 6 bases short and J 4 bases short, with an unmatched junction base count of 15. The CDR3 runs 18 amino acids, cysteine and phenylalanine included. The DNA shown is the 54-base CDR3, in frame from base 1. CDR1 and CDR2, per the germline V gene, are KGHSH and LQKENI. To demonstrate the VDJtools post-analysis software, TCR beta repertoires were profiled from the peripheral blood of more than ten young patients with multiple sclerosis. The patients with multiple sclerosis were children and adolescents between about 6 and 17 years of age. Results and caveats for the whole study, not just this receptor: Multiple sclerosis patients had significantly lower normalized Chao1 diversity than controls, a result that suggests substantial peripheral T-cell clonal expansion. The multiple sclerosis patient group was slightly younger than the control group. Significantly higher frequencies in patients than in controls were found for about five TRBV segments, including TRBV5-6, TRBV5-1 and TRBV20-1. Direct clustering with F measure revealed strong co-clustering of samples prepared in the same batch, which led to a batch-effect correction.

Library preparation used PCR. Sequencing was performed on an Illumina HiSeq 2500. To reduce PCR and sequencing biases, unique molecular identifiers were built into the TCR beta cDNA libraries. Around 500,000 cDNA molecules were obtained for every 1 to 10 million input T cells, so each molecule roughly corresponded to one T cell. The patient libraries were prepared and sequenced using the same protocol as the earlier healthy control dataset. Within a given batch, samples were prepared together, multiplexed and sequenced on the same HiSeq lane. In the paper's pipeline: Raw barcoded reads were processed with MIGEC, and single-read molecular identifier groups were discarded before consensus assembly and CDR3 extraction. VDJtools was used for post-analysis of the clonotype tables, with diversity normalized by down-sampling every dataset to the smallest sample size. Repertoire overlap clustering matched CDR3 amino acid but not nucleotide sequences to correct batch-related cross-sample contamination. TCRdb reprocessing: public reads trimmed at Q25 with fastp, clones called with MiXCR, in-frame beta chains kept. Each entry is one CDR3 protein sequence, shown with its most common DNA and genes. TCRdb's processing, not the study's, gives the V and J calls here. In all, the sample holds fewer than 550,000 distinct CDR3 sequences, and about a third of those were seen once. The ten largest make up about 6% of the sample.

The chain links TRBV18 with TRBJ2-3; a stretch of 11 junction bases matches TRBD2. This receptor was taken from a girl aged 2-17 years with multiple sclerosis. The sequencing sample was made of blood. DNA sequence: TGTGCCAGCTCCCCCCCGAAGGGTAGCGGGGGGGCCGCAGATACGCAGTATTTT. Its protein product is CASSPPKGSGGAADTQYF.